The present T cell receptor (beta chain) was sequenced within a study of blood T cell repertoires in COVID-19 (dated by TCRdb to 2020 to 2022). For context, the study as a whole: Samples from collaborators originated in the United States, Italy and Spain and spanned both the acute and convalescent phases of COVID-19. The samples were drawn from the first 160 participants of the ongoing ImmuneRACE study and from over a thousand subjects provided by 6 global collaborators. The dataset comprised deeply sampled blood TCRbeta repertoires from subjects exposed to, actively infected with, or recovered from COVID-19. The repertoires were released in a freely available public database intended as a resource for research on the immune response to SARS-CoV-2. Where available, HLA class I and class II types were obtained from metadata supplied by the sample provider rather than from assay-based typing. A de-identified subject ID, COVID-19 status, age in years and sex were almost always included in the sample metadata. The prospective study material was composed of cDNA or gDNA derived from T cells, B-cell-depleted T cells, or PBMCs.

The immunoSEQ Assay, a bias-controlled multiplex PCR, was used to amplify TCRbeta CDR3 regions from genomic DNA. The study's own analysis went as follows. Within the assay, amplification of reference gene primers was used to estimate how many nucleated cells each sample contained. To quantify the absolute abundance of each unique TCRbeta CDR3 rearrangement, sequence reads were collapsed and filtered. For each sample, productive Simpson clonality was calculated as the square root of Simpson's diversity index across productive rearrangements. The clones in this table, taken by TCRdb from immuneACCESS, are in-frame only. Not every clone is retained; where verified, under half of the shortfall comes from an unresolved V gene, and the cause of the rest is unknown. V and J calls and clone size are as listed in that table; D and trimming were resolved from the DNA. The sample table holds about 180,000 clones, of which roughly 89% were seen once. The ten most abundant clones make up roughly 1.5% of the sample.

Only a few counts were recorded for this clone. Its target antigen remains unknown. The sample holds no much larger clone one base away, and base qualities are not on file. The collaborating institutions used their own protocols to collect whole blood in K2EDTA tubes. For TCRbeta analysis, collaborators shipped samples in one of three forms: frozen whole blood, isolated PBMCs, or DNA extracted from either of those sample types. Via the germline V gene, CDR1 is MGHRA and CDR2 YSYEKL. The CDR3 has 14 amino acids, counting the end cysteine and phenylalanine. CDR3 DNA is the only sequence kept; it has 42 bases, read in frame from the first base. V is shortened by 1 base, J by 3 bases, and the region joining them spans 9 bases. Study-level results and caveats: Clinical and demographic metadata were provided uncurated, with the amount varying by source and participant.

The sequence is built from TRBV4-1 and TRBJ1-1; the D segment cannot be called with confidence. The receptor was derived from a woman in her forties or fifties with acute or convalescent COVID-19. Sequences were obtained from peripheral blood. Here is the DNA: TGCGCCAGCAGCCAAGGTTTGGCCTACACTGAAGCTTTCTTT. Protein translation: CASSQGLAYTEAFF.